A single sample gave rise to the 19 T cell receptor beta chains below, sequenced in a study of T-cell memory formation after mild COVID-19. TCRdb processed the 5' RACE reads anew with MiXCR; each CDR3 protein has one entry. The data hold about 430,000 distinct CDR3 sequences, with 24% observed a single time. The specimen was PBMCs or a T cell subset sorted from them (not recorded which). Receptors originate from an adult woman who had mild COVID-19 (a few samples of this study predate the infection). Cell type and time point are not known.

V gene TRBV12-3 or TRBV12-4 combines with J gene TRBJ2-2, with TRBD2 matching 9 bases. V shed 2 bases, J shed 3 bases, and the junction held 19 bases outside the gene matches. CDR3 length: 21 residues. The CDR3 protein is CASSLLPLGLAGTTYTGELFF. The CDR3 DNA sequence: TGTGCCAGCAGTTTACTGCCCCTAGGGCTAGCGGGGACCACATACACCGGGGAGCTGTTTTTT.

This sequence joins TRBV20-1 and TRBJ2-7, with 10 bases identical to TRBD1. The J segment lost 1 base and the V segment lost 3 bases, leaving 3 bases of the junction unmatched. This CDR3 is built from 14 residues. The germline V gene encodes CDR1 DFQATT and CDR2 SNEGSKA (reference sequence). CDR3: CSASGTGESYEQYF. As DNA, the CDR3 is TGCAGTGCTAGCGGGACAGGGGAATCCTACGAGCAGTACTTC.

The chain links TRBV7-9 to TRBJ2-3; 8 bases match TRBD2. The CDR3 has 16 amino acids. CDR1 and CDR2 (germline): SEHNR, FQNEAQ (reference sequence). J gave up 5 bases and V 5 bases, and 12 bases lay outside the gene matches. Written as DNA, the CDR3 is TGTGCCAGCAGCCTCCCTCTTAGCGGGGAGGGAGATACGCAGTATTTT. Its protein product is CASSLPLSGEGDTQYF.

This clonotype has just a few counts. The chain has TRBV12-3 or TRBV12-4 and TRBJ2-7; no reliable D call. V was trimmed by 1 base and J by 3 bases, leaving 7 bases between them. The CDR3 runs to 13 residues. CDR3 amino acids: CASSLVNSYEQYF. In DNA form, the CDR3 reads TGTGCCAGCAGTTTAGTTAACAGCTACGAGCAGTACTTC.

This clonotype was seen a handful of times. The chain couples TRBV4-2 to TRBJ2-1; 11 nucleotides match TRBD2. Germline lookup yields CDR1 LGHNA and CDR2 YNFKEQ. This CDR3 region has 14 residues. V shed 4 bases, J shed 7 bases, and the junction held 3 bases outside the gene matches. The CDR3 is CASSRTSGGNEQFF. In nucleotides, the CDR3 is TGTGCCAGCAGCCGAACTAGCGGGGGTAATGAGCAGTTCTTC.

CDR3 protein: CASSLASLANEQFF. The CDR3 nucleotides are TGTGCCAGCAGCTTAGCAAGTCTAGCCAATGAGCAGTTCTTC. V is TRBV7-2 and J is TRBJ2-1; TRBD2 might be the D (5 bases). The CDR3 sequence is 14 residues long. Germline V CDR1 and CDR2: SGHTA, FQGNSA. Trimming shortened V by 0 bases and J by 6 bases, and 9 bases separated the two germline ends.

This clonotype has just a few counts. One end of the junction is discordant with germline, which a read error may explain. V is TRBV7-3 and J is TRBJ1-1, with D perhaps TRBD1 (5 bases). The CDR3 sequence is 14 residues long. Germline loops: CDR1 SGHTA, CDR2 FQGTGA. CDR3 sequence: CASILTAGITEAFF. The CDR3, as DNA: TGTGCCAGCATCTTAACAGCAGGGATTACTGAAGCTTTCTTT.

The rearrangement uses TRBV7-2 and TRBJ2-1; tentative D call: TRBD2 (6 bases). The V and J ends lost 11 bases and 1 base respectively, with 15 bases between them. CDR3 size: 14 residues. Germline CDR1 SGHTA, CDR2 FQGNSA. CDR3 DNA: TGTGCCTCGACTGGTGGGGGGTCCTACAATGAGCAGTTCTTC. This sequence encodes CASTGGGSYNEQFF.

This clonotype was seen a handful of times. The V and J genes are TRBV11-2 and TRBJ2-1; 14 bases line up with TRBD2. There are 21 residues in the CDR3. V lost 2 bases and J lost 2; bases outside the gene matches: 14. In germline, CDR1 is SGHAT, CDR2 FQNNGV. CDR3 loop: CASSLRWFGTSGSGTYNEQFF. Here the CDR3 DNA reads TGTGCCAGCAGCTTAAGGTGGTTCGGGACTAGCGGGAGCGGAACCTACAATGAGCAGTTCTTC.

The V and J genes are TRBV27 and TRBJ2-7; 10 positions match TRBD2. The V segment lost 3 bases and the J segment 7 bases; nucleotides outside the gene matches: 9. Germline CDR1 MNHEY, CDR2 SMNVEV (reference sequence). The CDR3 contains 15 residues. The CDR3 protein is CASSFIAGGSLEQYF. CDR3 coding DNA: TGTGCCAGCAGTTTCATAGCGGGAGGAAGTCTGGAGCAGTACTTC.

This clonotype has more than one count but fewer than ten. The rearrangement joins TRBV11-3 to TRBJ2-1; 14 bases are a match to TRBD2. Per the germline V gene, CDR1 is SGHNT and CDR2 is YENEEA. The ends lost 6 bases at V and 12 bases at J; junction bases unmatched: 10. This CDR3 comprises 15 residues. The DNA for the CDR3 is TGTGCCAGCAGGCGACTAGCGGGAGGGTTAGAACGGCAGTTCTTC. Amino acids: CASRRLAGGLERQFF.

This clonotype was seen only a few times. This chain links TRBV14 with TRBJ1-6; TRBD1 matches at 10 bases. Germline values: CDR1 SGHDN, CDR2 FVKESK. The CDR3 sequence is 16 residues long. V gave up 1 base and J gave up 7 bases; unmatched junction bases: 4. The CDR3 loop is CASSQGKDRGNSPLHF. CDR3 sequence (DNA): TGTGCCAGCAGCCAAGGGAAGGACAGGGGGAATTCACCCCTCCACTTT.

In its sample, this clonotype was seen a few times. V and J are TRBV6-6 and TRBJ1-3; D call uncertain. The CDR3 is 15 residues long. The germline gives CDR1 MNHNY, CDR2 SVGAGI (reference sequence). Trimming shortened V by 6 bases and J by 0 bases, and 12 bases separated the two germline ends. The CDR3 loop reads CASRSDGYSGNTIYF. The CDR3 DNA reads TGTGCCAGCAGATCGGACGGCTACTCTGGAAACACCATATATTTT.

This chain uses TRBV12-3 or TRBV12-4 with TRBJ1-1; weak D call: TRBD1 (6 bases). Trimming left V 7 bases short and J 5 bases short, with 17 bases between. This CDR3 spans 14 amino acids. The CDR3 loop is CASKGMGAPTEAFF. CDR3 nucleotides: TGTGCCAGCAAAGGCATGGGGGCTCCTACTGAAGCTTTCTTT.

The sample holds a few counts of this clonotype. The chain carries TRBV5-5 and TRBJ2-7; D unresolved. Per germline, CDR1 SGHKS and CDR2 YYEKEE (reference sequence). Trimming pared 5 bases from V and 5 bases from J, leaving 8 bases between. CDR3 length: 11 amino acids. The CDR3 DNA is TGTGCCAGCAGTCCCCGGGACGAGCAGTACTTC. This translates into CASSPRDEQYF.

This chain connects TRBV4-3 to TRBJ2-1; TRBD2 matches at 10 bases. V dropped 4 bases and J dropped 1; count of bases not matched to a gene: 7. The CDR3 loop spans 17 amino acids. The germline gives CDR1 LGHNA, CDR2 YSLEER. The CDR3 DNA reads as TGCGCCAGCAGCCTAGGTAGCGGGAGGAGGTCCTACAATGAGCAGTTCTTC. This encodes CASSLGSGRRSYNEQFF.

This clonotype has a single count. The V and J genes are TRBV5-1 and TRBJ1-5; D is undetermined. Germline V CDR1 and CDR2: SGHRS, YFSETQ. Deletions cut 0 bases from V and 6 bases from J, with 10 bases between. The CDR3 loop spans 14 amino acids. The CDR3 nucleotides read TGCGCCAGCAGCTTGGAATCAGAGGGTCAGCCCCAGCATTTT. Protein sequence: CASSLESEGQPQHF.

This clonotype was counted many times. This chain's CDR3 is CSARVTDYEQYF. In DNA, the CDR3 is TGCAGTGCTAGAGTGACAGACTACGAGCAGTACTTC. J is TRBJ2-7 and V is TRBV20-1, with a tentative D call TRBD1 (5 bases). V was clipped by 1 base and J by 3 bases, with 7 bases between them. The CDR3 contains 12 residues. The germline CDR1 and CDR2 sequences are DFQATT and SNEGSKA (reference sequence).

This clonotype has more than one count but fewer than ten. This chain connects TRBV5-1 to TRBJ2-7; TRBD2 matches 7 bases. V was pared by 3 bases and J by 0 bases, with 6 bases of the junction left unmatched. Germline-derived CDR1 and CDR2 are SGHRS and YFSETQ. This CDR3 region has 15 residues. The CDR3 spells CASSSRGESSYEQYF. Written as DNA, the CDR3 is TGCGCCAGCAGCTCCCGGGGGGAGAGCTCCTACGAGCAGTACTTC.